A single sample gave rise to the 21 T cell receptor beta chains below, sequenced in a study of blood T cell repertoires in COVID-19. TCRdb's copy holds only in-frame clones and misses some; the assay was immunoSEQ multiplex PCR. The data contain more than 100,000 clones, around nine tenths of them singletons. The sequencing input was peripheral blood. All receptors derive from a human donor in a cohort sampled during active COVID-19.

The V and J genes are TRBV27 and TRBJ2-1; 13 bases line up with TRBD2. CDR3 length: 19 residues. J lost 5 bases, V lost 1 base, and 11 bases had no gene match. Germline assignment: CDR1 MNHEY and CDR2 SMNVEV (reference sequence). CDR3 in amino acids: CASSLYPSLAGGPHNEQFF. In DNA, the CDR3 is TGTGCCAGCAGTTTATACCCCTCACTAGCGGGAGGGCCACACAATGAGCAGTTCTTC.

The J gene is TRBJ1-2, the V gene TRBV19; TRBD1 aligns across 11 bases. The CDR3 spans 14 residues. J was trimmed by 8 bases and V by 7 bases; bases with no gene match: 9. Looked up from germline, CDR1 is LNHDA and CDR2 is SQIVND (reference sequence). The CDR3 sequence is CASTQPDRGLGYTF. CDR3 nucleotide sequence: TGTGCCAGTACCCAACCGGACAGGGGGCTCGGCTACACCTTC.

This clone has only a few counts. The chain uses TRBV27 and TRBJ2-7, with 9 nucleotides matching TRBD1. Germline V gene data show CDR1 as MNHEY and CDR2 as SMNVEV (reference sequence). This CDR3 spans 15 amino acids. Trimming at V came to 5 bases and at J to 5 bases, leaving 10 bases not matched to a gene. DNA for the CDR3: TGTGCCAGCAGTCCCGCGGGACAGGGCGACCACGAGCAGTACTTC. It is translated as CASSPAGQGDHEQYF.

This clone was counted only a few times. This rearrangement joins TRBV5-1 to TRBJ1-1; 7 bases are a match to TRBD1. V shed 3 bases and J 3 bases; nucleotides not matched to a gene: 17. The CDR3 runs to 18 residues. The V gene's germline CDR1 is SGHRS and CDR2 YFSETQ. CDR3 sequence: CASSYPRQGGSFDTEAFF. CDR3 coding DNA: TGCGCCAGCAGCTATCCTCGACAAGGGGGCTCGTTTGACACTGAAGCTTTCTTT.

The chain carries TRBV1 and TRBJ2-3; the D segment call TRBD2 is taken from the table without a DNA check. TRBV1 represents a pseudogene. This CDR3 is 18 amino acids long. The CDR3 DNA follows: TGCACCAGCAGCCAAGATCCGGGACTAGCGGGAGTATCAGATACGCAGTATTTT. It codes for CTSSQDPGLAGVSDTQYF.

This clone was counted a few times. This sequence joins TRBV19 and TRBJ1-5, with D possibly TRBD1 on 6 matching bases. CDR3 length equals 16 residues. V was shortened by 5 bases and J by 3 bases, with 17 bases between the two germline ends. CDR1 is LNHDA, CDR2 SQIVND, per germline (reference sequence). The CDR3 here is CASSPKRTEANQPQHF. For the CDR3, the DNA is TGTGCCAGTAGTCCTAAACGGACAGAGGCCAATCAGCCCCAGCATTTT.

This clone was seen a single time. The rearrangement uses TRBV28 and TRBJ1-3; TRBD1 matches at 9 bases. Germline V gene sequence: CDR1 MDHEN, CDR2 SYDVKM. The length of the CDR3 is 16 residues. Trimming cost V 8 bases and J 1 base; bases outside gene matches: 9. In DNA, the CDR3 is TGTGCCAGCGTTCCTCCCGGGACAGGGTCTGGAAACACCATATATTTT. Its protein is CASVPPGTGSGNTIYF.

The count of this clone is one. This rearrangement joins TRBV6-5 to TRBJ2-7, with 14 bases lining up with TRBD2. Germline lookup yields CDR1 MNHEY and CDR2 SVGAGI. The CDR3 has 15 amino acids. The J segment lost 2 bases and the V segment lost 5 bases, leaving 2 bases of the junction unmatched. CDR3 region: CASSRTSGGPYEQYF. The CDR3 DNA reads TGTGCCAGCAGTCGGACTAGCGGGGGGCCCTACGAGCAGTACTTC.

Only a few counts were recorded for this clone. This rearrangement joins TRBV19 to TRBJ1-3, with 7 bases lining up with TRBD1. This CDR3 spans 16 amino acids. V dropped 5 bases and J dropped 0; count of bases not matched to a gene: 7. Germline lookup yields CDR1 LNHDA and CDR2 SQIVND (reference sequence). The CDR3 here is CASSHPGGSSGNTIYF. DNA for the CDR3: TGTGCCAGTAGTCACCCAGGGGGGAGCTCTGGAAACACCATATATTTT. Filled out from reference TRBV19 and TRBJ1-3, the complete variable domain reads DGGITQSPKYLFRKEGQNVTLSCEQNLNHDAMYWYRQDPGQGLRLIYYSQIVNDFQKGDIAEGYSVSREKKESFPLTVTSAQKNPTAFYLCASSHPGGSSGNTIYFGEGSWLTVV.

V and J are TRBV11-2 and TRBJ2-3, with D possibly TRBD2 on 6 matching bases. Trimming cost V 5 bases and J 9 bases, with 12 bases left between them. This CDR3 has 12 residues. CDR1 is SGHAT and CDR2 is FQNNGV in the germline V gene. CDR3 sequence: CASSTMLATQYF. The CDR3, as DNA: TGTGCCAGCAGCACCATGCTAGCGACGCAGTATTTT.

The V and J genes are TRBV12-3 or TRBV12-4 and TRBJ2-3, with D perhaps TRBD1 (5 bases). V lost 6 bases to trimming and J lost 0 bases, with 7 bases between them. The CDR3 totals 13 residues. CDR3 nucleotides: TGTGCCAGCAGCCGACAGAGCACAGATACGCAGTATTTT. Its protein product is CASSRQSTDTQYF.

The chain uses TRBV2 and TRBJ2-2; 12 positions match TRBD2. This CDR3 contains 15 residues. Trimming cost V 4 bases and J 4 bases; bases outside gene matches: 1. Germline loops: CDR1 SNHLY, CDR2 FYNNEI. The CDR3 spells CASSGLAGATGELFF. For the CDR3, the DNA is TGTGCCAGCAGTGGACTAGCGGGAGCCACCGGGGAGCTGTTTTTT. Based on the CDR3 plus reference TRBV2 and TRBJ2-2, the full variable domain is EPEVTQTPSHQVTQMGQEVILRCVPISNHLYFYWYRQILGQKVEFLVSFYNNEISEKSEIFDDQFSVERPDGSNFTLKIRSTKLEDSAMYFCASSGLAGATGELFFGEGSRLTVL.

The genes are TRBV4-1 and TRBJ2-6, with 7 bases lining up with TRBD2. V shed 1 base, J shed 1 base, and the junction held 7 bases outside the gene matches. Germline CDR1 MGHRA, CDR2 YSYEKL. The CDR3 is made up of 18 amino acids. This CDR3 reads CASSQGSSGASGANVLTF. The CDR3 nucleotides read TGCGCCAGCAGCCAAGGGTCCAGCGGGGCATCTGGGGCCAACGTCCTGACTTTC.

The chain recombines TRBV27 with TRBJ1-5; D perhaps matches TRBD1 (6 bases). Trimming stripped 5 bases from V and 0 bases from J, with 14 bases between. The germline V gene encodes CDR1 MNHEY and CDR2 SMNVEV (reference sequence). The CDR3 has 16 residues. CDR3 DNA sequence: TGTGCCAGCAGTCCGTCGACAGGATATAGCAATCAGCCCCAGCATTTT. Translated: CASSPSTGYSNQPQHF.

The chain uses TRBV7-2 and TRBJ2-7, with D uncertain. V was shortened by 1 base and J by 6 bases, with 10 bases between the two germline ends. The CDR3 is 13 amino acids. Germline loops: CDR1 SGHTA, CDR2 FQGNSA. The CDR3: CASSLEARSEQYF. CDR3 in DNA: TGTGCCAGCAGCTTAGAGGCTAGATCCGAGCAGTACTTC.

The chain uses TRBV7-2 and TRBJ2-2, with 16 bases lining up with TRBD2. The V segment lost 5 bases and the J segment 6 bases; nucleotides outside the gene matches: 12. The CDR3 is made up of 19 amino acids. Germline V CDR1 and CDR2: SGHTA, FQGNSA. The CDR3 DNA is TGTGCCAGCAGCGTTCACGGGACTAGCGGGAGGGCCGTAGCCGGGGAGCTGTTTTTT. This translates into CASSVHGTSGRAVAGELFF.

This rearrangement joins TRBV19 to TRBJ2-3, with D possibly TRBD2 on 6 matching bases. Trimming pared 1 base from V and 6 bases from J, leaving 8 bases between. The CDR3 covers 13 residues. Germline values: CDR1 LNHDA, CDR2 SQIVND (reference sequence). CDR3 sequence (DNA): TGTGCCAGTAGTATAGGGACTACTGATACGCAGTATTTT. The encoded protein is CASSIGTTDTQYF.

This clone turned up a few times. The chain has TRBV4-2 and TRBJ2-3; TRBD1 agrees at 10 bases. The J segment lost 4 bases and the V segment lost 2 bases, leaving 9 bases of the junction unmatched. Germline assignment: CDR1 LGHNA and CDR2 YNFKEQ. The length of the CDR3 is 17 residues. Here the CDR3 reads CASSQSGTGVGADTQYF. CDR3 sequence (DNA): TGTGCCAGCAGCCAATCCGGGACAGGGGTTGGGGCAGATACGCAGTATTTT.

Comments on this clone: The junction departs from the called germline gene at one end, perhaps through a read error. The gene calls are TRBV30 and TRBJ1-3; the D gene is possibly TRBD1 (6 bases). Germline CDR1 GTSNPN, CDR2 SVGIG (reference sequence). The CDR3 extends over 11 amino acids. CDR3 region: CAWSVGQGHGF. In DNA, the CDR3 is TGTGCCTGGAGTGTCGGGCAGGGGCACGGTTTT.

V usage is TRBV5-4 and J usage is TRBJ1-2; 9 nucleotides agree with TRBD1. CDR1 is SGHNT, CDR2 YYREEE, per germline (reference sequence). V was clipped by 0 bases and J by 3 bases; unmatched bases: 9. The length of the CDR3 is 17 residues. The CDR3 sequence: CASSLGQGGVVDYGYTF. CDR3 nucleotide sequence: TGTGCCAGCAGCTTGGGACAGGGGGGAGTGGTTGACTATGGCTACACCTTC.

The rearrangement uses TRBV6-6 and TRBJ2-7, with 9 bases identical to TRBD1. CDR1 MNHNY and CDR2 SVGAGI come from the germline V gene (reference sequence). The junction had 6 bases not matched to a gene; V was cut back by 6 bases and J by 3 bases. This CDR3 is 14 amino acids long. For the CDR3, the DNA is TGTGCCAGCAGCCGGGGACAGGGCGTCTACGAGCAGTACTTC. It encodes CASSRGQGVYEQYF.